In its sample, the clone carrying this TCR beta chain was seen a few times. Its antigen remains unknown. The sample is drawn from a study of blood T cells in healthy people across ages. Study-wide points: Whereas aged donors had fewer naive CD4+ cells, long-lived donors had more of them and higher diversity. Per million T cells, the diversity of TCR beta decreased roughly linearly as age advanced.

Healthy Caucasian individuals from Russia aged about 6 to 100 were enrolled as donors. Every sample had a minimum of 6.5 million PBMCs isolated. J lost 3 bases, V lost 2 bases, and 7 bases had no gene match. Germline values: CDR1 MDHEN, CDR2 SYDVKM. CDR3 length: 17 residues. For the second PCR, which ran for about 7 to 11 cycles, a sample-barcoded 5' primer and a J-beta primer mix were used. TCRdb fed the 5' RACE reads into MiXCR, producing one record per CDR3 protein. The sample records 1.5 million to 2 million distinct CDR3 sequences, 28% being singletons. The specimen was blood. The clonotype was recovered from a woman in her twenties or thirties in good health. The chain has TRBV28 and TRBJ2-1; the match to TRBD1 covers 10 bases. The DNA of the CDR3 is TGTGCCAGCAGTTTAATAGGAGGGACAGGGGACTACAATGAGCAGTTCTTC. This codes for CASSLIGGTGDYNEQFF.